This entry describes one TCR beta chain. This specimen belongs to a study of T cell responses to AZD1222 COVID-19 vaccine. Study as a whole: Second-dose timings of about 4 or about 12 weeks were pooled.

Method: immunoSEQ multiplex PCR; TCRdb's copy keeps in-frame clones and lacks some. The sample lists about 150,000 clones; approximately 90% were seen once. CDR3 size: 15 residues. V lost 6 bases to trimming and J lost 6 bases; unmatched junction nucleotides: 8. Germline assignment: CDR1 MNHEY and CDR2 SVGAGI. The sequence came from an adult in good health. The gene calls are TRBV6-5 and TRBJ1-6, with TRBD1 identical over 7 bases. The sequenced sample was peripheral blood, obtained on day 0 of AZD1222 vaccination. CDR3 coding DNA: TGTGCCAGCAGAGCTACAGGGGCCCGTAATTCACCCCTCCACTTT. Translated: CASRATGARNSPLHF.